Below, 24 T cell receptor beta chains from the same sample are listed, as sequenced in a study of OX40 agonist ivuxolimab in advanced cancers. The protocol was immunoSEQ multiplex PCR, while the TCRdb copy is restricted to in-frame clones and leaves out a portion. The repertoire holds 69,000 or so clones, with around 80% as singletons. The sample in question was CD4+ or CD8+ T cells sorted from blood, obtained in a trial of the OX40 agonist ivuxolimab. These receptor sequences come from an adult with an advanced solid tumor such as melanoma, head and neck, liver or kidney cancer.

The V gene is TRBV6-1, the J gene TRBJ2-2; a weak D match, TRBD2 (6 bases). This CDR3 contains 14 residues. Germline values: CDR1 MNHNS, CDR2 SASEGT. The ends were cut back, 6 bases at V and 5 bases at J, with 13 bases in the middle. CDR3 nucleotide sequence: TGTGCCAGCAGAAACCTCGGGAGAACCGGGGAGCTGTTTTTT. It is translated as CASRNLGRTGELFF.

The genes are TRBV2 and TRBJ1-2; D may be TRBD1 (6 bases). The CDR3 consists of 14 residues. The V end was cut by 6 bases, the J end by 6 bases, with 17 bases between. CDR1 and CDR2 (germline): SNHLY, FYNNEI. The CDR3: CASRLQGTMDGYTF. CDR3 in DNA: TGTGCCAGCAGGCTACAGGGAACCATGGATGGCTACACCTTC. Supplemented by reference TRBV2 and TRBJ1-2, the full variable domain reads EPEVTQTPSHQVTQMGQEVILRCVPISNHLYFYWYRQILGQKVEFLVSFYNNEISEKSEIFDDQFSVERPDGSNFTLKIRSTKLEDSAMYFCASRLQGTMDGYTFGSGTRLTVV.

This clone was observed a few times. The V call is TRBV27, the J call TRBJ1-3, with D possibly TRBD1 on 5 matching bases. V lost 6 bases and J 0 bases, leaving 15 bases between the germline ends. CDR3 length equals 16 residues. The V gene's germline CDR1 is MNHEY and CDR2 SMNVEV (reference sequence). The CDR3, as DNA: TGTGCCAGCAGGCGGGGGGGAGGGAGCTCTGGAAACACCATATATTTT. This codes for CASRRGGGSSGNTIYF.

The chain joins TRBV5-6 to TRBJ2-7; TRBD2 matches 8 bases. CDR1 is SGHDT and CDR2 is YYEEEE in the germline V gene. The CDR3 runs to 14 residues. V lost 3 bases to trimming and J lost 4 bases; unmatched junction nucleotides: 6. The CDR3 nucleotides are TGTGCCAGCAGCTGGGCGGGGGGCGCGTACGAGCAGTACTTC. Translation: CASSWAGGAYEQYF.

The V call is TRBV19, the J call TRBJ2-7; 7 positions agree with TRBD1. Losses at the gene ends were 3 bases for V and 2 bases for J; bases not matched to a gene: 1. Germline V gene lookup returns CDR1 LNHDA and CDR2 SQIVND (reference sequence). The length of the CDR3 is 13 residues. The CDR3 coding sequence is TGTGCCAGTAGTATCCAGGGGGCCTACGAGCAGTACTTC. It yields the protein CASSIQGAYEQYF. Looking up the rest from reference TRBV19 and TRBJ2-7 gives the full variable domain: DGGITQSPKYLFRKEGQNVTLSCEQNLNHDAMYWYRQDPGQGLRLIYYSQIVNDFQKGDIAEGYSVSREKKESFPLTVTSAQKNPTAFYLCASSIQGAYEQYFGPGTRLTVT.

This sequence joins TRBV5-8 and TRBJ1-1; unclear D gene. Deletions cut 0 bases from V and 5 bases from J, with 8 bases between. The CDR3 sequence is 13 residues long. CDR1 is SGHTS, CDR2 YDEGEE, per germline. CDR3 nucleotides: TGTGCCAGCAGCTTGGGGGTGTGGACTGAAGCTTTCTTT. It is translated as CASSLGVWTEAFF.

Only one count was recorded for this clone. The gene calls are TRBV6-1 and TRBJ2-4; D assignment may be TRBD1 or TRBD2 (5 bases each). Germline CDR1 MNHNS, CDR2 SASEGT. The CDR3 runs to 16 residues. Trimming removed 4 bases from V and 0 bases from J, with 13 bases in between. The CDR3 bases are TGTGCCAGCAGTGGGCCGAGGGGCGCAGCCAAAAACATTCAGTACTTC. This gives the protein CASSGPRGAAKNIQYF.

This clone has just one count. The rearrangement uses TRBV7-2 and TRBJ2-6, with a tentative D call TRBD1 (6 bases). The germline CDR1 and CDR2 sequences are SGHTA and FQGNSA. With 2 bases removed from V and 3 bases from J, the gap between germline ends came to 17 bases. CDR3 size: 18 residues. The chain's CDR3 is CASSLIWGHPLGANVLTF. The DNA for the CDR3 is TGTGCCAGCAGCTTAATATGGGGACACCCTCTTGGGGCCAACGTCCTGACTTTC.

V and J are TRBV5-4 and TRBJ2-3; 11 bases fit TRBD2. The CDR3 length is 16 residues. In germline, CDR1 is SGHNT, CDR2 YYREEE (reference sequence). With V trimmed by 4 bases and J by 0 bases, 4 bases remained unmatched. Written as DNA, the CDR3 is TGTGCCAGCAGCAGCGGGACTAGCGGTAGCACAGATACGCAGTATTTT. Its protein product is CASSSGTSGSTDTQYF. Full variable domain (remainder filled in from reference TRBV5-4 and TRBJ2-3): ETGVTQSPTHLIKTRGQQVTLRCSSQSGHNTVSWYQQALGQGPQFIFQYYREEENGRGNFPPRFSGLQFPNYSSELNVNALELDDSALYLCASSSGTSGSTDTQYFGPGTRLTVL.

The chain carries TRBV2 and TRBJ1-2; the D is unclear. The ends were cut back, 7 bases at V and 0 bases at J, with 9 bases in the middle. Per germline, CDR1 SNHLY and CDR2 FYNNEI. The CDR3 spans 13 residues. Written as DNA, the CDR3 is TGTGCCAGCAACTACCCCGCTAACTATGGCTACACCTTC. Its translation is CASNYPANYGYTF.

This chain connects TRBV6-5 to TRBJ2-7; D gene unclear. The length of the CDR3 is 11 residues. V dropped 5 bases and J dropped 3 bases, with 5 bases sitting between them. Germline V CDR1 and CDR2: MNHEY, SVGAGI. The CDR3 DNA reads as TGTGCCAGCAGTGAATTCTACGAGCAGTACTTC. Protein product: CASSEFYEQYF.

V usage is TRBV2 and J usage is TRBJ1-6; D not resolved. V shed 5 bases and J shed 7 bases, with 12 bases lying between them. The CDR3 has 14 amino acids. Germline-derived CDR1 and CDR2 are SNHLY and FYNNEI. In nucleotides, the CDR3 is TGTGCCAGCAGTACAGCCCGAGACAATTCACCCCTCCACTTT. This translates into CASSTARDNSPLHF.

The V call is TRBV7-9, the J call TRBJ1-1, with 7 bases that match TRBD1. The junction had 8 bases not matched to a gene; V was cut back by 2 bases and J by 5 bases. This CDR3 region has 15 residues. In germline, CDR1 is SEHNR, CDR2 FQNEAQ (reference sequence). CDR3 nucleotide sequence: TGTGCCAGCAGCTTATCTGGGCAGGGGGGGACTGAAGCTTTCTTT. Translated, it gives CASSLSGQGGTEAFF.

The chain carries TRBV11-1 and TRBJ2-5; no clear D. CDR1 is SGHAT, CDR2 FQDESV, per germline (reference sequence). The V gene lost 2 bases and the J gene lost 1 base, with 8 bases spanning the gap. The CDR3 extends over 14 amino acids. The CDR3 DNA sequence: TGTGCCAGCAGCTTACTGGGAACCCAAGAGACCCAGTACTTC. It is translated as CASSLLGTQETQYF.

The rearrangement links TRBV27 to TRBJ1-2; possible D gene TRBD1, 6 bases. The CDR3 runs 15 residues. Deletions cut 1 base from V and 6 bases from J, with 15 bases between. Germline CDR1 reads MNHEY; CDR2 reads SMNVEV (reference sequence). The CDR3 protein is CASSLYQGLYDGYTF. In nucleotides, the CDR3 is TGTGCCAGCAGTTTATATCAGGGGTTATATGATGGCTACACCTTC.

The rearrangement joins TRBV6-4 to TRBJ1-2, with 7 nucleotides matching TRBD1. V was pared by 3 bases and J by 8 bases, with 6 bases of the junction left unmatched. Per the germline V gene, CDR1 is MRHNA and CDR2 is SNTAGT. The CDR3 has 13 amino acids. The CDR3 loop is CASSERQGDGYTF. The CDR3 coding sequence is TGTGCCAGCAGTGAACGGCAGGGGGACGGCTACACCTTC.

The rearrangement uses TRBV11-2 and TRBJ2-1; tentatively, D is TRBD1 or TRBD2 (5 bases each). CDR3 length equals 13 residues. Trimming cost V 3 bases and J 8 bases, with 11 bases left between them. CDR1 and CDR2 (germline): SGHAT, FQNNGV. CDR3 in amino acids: CASSLGPRDEQFF. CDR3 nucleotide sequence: TGTGCCAGCAGCTTGGGACCTCGGGATGAGCAGTTCTTC.

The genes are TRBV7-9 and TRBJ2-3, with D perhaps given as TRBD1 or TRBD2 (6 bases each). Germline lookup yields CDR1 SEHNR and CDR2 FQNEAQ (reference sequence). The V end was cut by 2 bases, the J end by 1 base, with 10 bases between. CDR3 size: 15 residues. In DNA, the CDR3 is TGTGCCAGCAGCTTAATGGAGGGGGGCACAGATACGCAGTATTTT. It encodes CASSLMEGGTDTQYF.

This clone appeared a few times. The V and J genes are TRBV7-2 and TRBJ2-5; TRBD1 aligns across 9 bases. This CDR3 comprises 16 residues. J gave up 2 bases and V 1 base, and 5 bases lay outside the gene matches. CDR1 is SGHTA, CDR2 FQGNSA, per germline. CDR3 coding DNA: TGTGCCAGCAGCTTAGGATCCGGGACAGGGCAAGAGACCCAGTACTTC. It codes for CASSLGSGTGQETQYF.

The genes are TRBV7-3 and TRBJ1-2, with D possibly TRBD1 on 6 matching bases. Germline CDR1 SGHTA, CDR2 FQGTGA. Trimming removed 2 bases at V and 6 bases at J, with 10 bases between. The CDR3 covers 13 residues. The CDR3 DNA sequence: TGTGCCAGCAGCTTAGCGGCAGGGGATGGCTACACCTTC. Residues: CASSLAAGDGYTF. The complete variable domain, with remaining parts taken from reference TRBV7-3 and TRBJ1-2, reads GAGVSQTPSNKVTEKGKYVELRCDPISGHTALYWYRQSLGQGPEFLIYFQGTGAADDSGLPNDRFFAVRPEGSVSTLKIQRTERGDSAVYLCASSLAAGDGYTFGSGTRLTVV.

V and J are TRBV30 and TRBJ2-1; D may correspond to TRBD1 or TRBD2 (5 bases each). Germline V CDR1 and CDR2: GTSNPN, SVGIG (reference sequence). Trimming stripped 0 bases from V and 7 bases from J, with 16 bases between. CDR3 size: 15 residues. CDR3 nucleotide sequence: TGTGCCTGGAGTGTAAATATGAGGGGCGGGAATGAGCAGTTCTTC. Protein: CAWSVNMRGGNEQFF.

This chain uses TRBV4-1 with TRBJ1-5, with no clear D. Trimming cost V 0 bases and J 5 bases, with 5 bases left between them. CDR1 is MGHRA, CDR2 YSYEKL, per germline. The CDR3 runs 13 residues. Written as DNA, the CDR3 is TGCGCCAGCAGCCAAGACAGCGATCAGCCCCAGCATTTT. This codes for CASSQDSDQPQHF.

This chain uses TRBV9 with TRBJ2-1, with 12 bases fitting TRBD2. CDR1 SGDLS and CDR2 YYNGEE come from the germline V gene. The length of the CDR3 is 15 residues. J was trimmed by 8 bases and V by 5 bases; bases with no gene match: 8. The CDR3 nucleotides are TGTGCCAGCAGAACTGGGACTAGCGGGCGGGATGAGCAGTTCTTC. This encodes CASRTGTSGRDEQFF.

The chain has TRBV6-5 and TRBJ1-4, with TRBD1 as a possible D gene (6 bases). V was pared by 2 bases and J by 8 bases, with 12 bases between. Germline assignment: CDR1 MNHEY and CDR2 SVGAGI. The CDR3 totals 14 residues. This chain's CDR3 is CASSYTQGNEKLFF. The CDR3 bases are TGTGCCAGCAGTTACACACAGGGAAACGAAAAACTGTTTTTT.